The TCR delta chain under discussion was sequenced for a study of delta chains in infants with herpesvirus infections. For the study at large: Postnatally CMV-infected infants were checked for a public fetal Vdelta1/Vgamma8 clonotype.

Germline values: CDR1 GEAIGNYY, CDR2 EKD. CDR3 size: 18 residues. Trimming cost V 2 bases and J 2 bases; bases outside gene matches: 5. Gamma-chain- and delta-chain-specific primers converted PBMC RNA into TCR cDNA. With CATT, TCRdb re-called clones from the RT-PCR reads. The sample carries approximately 830 delta-chain clones, around 15% recorded once. Study-wide findings and caveats: The public Vdelta1 clonotype appeared in about 20% of the 18 CMV-infected infants. Possibly, this public clonotype is present below detection in uninfected infants.

On this clone itself: Its antigen is unknown.

The receptor comes from a human donor who was a Ugandan infant, either HIV-exposed or HIV-unexposed (not recorded which). The sample consisted of peripheral blood, taken at time point 1 of longitudinal follow-up. The chain uses TRDV2 and TRDJ3; TRDD3 matches at 10 bases. TCRdb carries no J gene annotation; the J gene was assigned here by matching the DNA with germline. CDR3 sequence reads: CACDITLGDTWDTRQMFF. CDR3 nucleotide sequence: TGTGCCTGTGACATCACTCTGGGGGATACCTGGGACACCCGACAGATGTTTTTC.